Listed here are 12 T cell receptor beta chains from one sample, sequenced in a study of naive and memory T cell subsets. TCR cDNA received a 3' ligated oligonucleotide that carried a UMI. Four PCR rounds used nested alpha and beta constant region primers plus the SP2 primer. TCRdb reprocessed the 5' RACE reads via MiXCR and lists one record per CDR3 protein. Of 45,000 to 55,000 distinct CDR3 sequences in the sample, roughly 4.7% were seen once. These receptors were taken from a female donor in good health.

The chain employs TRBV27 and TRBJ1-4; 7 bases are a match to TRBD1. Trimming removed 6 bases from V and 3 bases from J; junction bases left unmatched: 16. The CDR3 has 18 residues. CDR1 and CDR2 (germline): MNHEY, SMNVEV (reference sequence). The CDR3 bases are TGTGCCAGCAGGCCCGGGACAGTCAGAGTAGTGGCTAATGAAAAACTGTTTTTT. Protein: CASRPGTVRVVANEKLFF.

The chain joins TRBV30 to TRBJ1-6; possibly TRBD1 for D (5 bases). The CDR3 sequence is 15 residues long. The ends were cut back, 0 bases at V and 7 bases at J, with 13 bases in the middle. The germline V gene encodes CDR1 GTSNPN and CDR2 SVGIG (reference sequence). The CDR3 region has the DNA TGTGCCTGGAGTGTTCCGGGACGGAGGAATTCACCCCTCCACTTT. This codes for CAWSVPGRRNSPLHF.

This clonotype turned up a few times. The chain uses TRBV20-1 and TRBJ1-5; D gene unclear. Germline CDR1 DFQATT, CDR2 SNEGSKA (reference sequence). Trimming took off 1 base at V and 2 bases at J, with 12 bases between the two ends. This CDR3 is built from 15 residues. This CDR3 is CSARASGRGNQPQHF. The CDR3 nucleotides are TGCAGTGCTAGAGCTTCGGGGAGGGGCAATCAGCCCCAGCATTTT.

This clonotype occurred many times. The CDR3 is CASSPTGYEQYF. As DNA, the CDR3 is TGTGCCAGCAGTCCAACCGGCTACGAGCAGTACTTC. The chain has TRBV27 and TRBJ2-7, with unresolved D. Trimming pared 5 bases from V and 3 bases from J, leaving 8 bases between. The CDR3 is made up of 12 amino acids. Per the germline V gene, CDR1 is MNHEY and CDR2 is SMNVEV (reference sequence).

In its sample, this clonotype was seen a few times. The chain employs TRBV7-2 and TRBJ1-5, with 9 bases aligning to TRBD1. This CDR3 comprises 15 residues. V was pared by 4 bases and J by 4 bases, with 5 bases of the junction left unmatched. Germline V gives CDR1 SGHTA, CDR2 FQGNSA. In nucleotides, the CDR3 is TGTGCCAGCAGCTCAAGACAGGGGGTGAATCAGCCCCAGCATTTT. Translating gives CASSSRQGVNQPQHF.

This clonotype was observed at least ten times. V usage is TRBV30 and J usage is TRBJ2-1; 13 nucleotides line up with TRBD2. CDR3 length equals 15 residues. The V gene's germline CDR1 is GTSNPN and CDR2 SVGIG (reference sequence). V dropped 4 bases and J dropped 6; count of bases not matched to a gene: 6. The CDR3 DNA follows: TGTGCCTGGATGTTAACTAGCGGGAGGGTCAATGAGCAGTTCTTC. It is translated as CAWMLTSGRVNEQFF.

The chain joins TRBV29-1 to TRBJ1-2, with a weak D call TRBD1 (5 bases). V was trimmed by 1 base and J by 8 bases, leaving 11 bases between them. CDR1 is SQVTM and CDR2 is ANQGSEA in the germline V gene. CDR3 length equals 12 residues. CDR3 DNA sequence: TGCAGCGTTGAAGGCAGGGAACGCGGCTACACCTTC. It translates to CSVEGRERGYTF.

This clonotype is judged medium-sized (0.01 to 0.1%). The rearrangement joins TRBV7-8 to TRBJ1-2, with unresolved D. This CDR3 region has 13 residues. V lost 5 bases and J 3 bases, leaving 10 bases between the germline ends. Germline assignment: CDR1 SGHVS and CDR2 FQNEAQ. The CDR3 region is CASSPKPYYGYTF. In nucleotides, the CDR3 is TGTGCCAGCAGCCCCAAGCCCTACTATGGCTACACCTTC.

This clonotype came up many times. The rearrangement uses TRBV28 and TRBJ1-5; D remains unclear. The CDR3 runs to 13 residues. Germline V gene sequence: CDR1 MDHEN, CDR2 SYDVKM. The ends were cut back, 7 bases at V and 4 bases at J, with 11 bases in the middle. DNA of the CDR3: TGTGCCAGCAAACACCCGGGGAATCAGCCCCAGCATTTT. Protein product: CASKHPGNQPQHF.

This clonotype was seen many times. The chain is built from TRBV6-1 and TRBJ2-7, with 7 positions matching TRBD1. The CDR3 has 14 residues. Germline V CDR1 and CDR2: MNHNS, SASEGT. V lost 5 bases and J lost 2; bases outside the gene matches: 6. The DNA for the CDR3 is TGTGCCAGCAGTTTAATACAGGGGACCTACGAGCAGTACTTC. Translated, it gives CASSLIQGTYEQYF.

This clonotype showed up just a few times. This CDR3 is CASSREDEQFF. The DNA for the CDR3 is TGCGCCAGCAGCCGGGAGGATGAGCAGTTCTTC. The chain has TRBV5-1 and TRBJ2-1; 7 nucleotides match TRBD2. CDR3 length equals 11 residues. Germline V gene lookup returns CDR1 SGHRS and CDR2 YFSETQ. The junction had 0 bases not matched to a gene; V was cut back by 4 bases and J by 8 bases.

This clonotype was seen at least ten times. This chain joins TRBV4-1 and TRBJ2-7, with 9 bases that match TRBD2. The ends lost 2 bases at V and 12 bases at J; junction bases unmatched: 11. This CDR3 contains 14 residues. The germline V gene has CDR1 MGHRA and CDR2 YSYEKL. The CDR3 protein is CASSQLTLAGFAYF. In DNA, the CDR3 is TGCGCCAGCAGCCAACTCACGCTAGCGGGATTTGCGTACTTC.